The 14 T cell receptor beta chains listed next were all sequenced from one sample in a study of cytomegalovirus exposure and HLA in healthy donors. PCR employed 60 Vbeta and 13 Jbeta primers. Assay used: immunoSEQ multiplex PCR; TCRdb lists only in-frame clones, some missing. The repertoire holds under 150,000 clones, with about 76% as singletons. Sequenced sample: PBMCs. These TCRs come from a man in his late teens or twenties in good health and CMV-seronegative.

The J gene is TRBJ2-7, the V gene TRBV4-1; D may be TRBD1 (6 bases). Per germline, CDR1 MGHRA and CDR2 YSYEKL. CDR3 size: 18 residues. Trimming took 0 bases from V and 2 from J, leaving 20 bases between them. CDR3 in amino acids: CASSQEGIRQVHPYEQYF. CDR3 coding DNA: TGCGCCAGCAGCCAAGAGGGGATAAGACAGGTCCACCCCTACGAGCAGTACTTC.

A few counts support this clone. This chain connects TRBV19 to TRBJ1-5; 7 nucleotides agree with TRBD1. V gave up 6 bases and J gave up 6 bases; unmatched junction bases: 8. CDR1 is LNHDA and CDR2 is SQIVND in the germline V gene (reference sequence). The CDR3 covers 14 residues. The CDR3 DNA reads TGTGCCAGTAGCCTGACAGGGCACACTCAGCCCCAGCATTTT. This sequence encodes CASSLTGHTQPQHF.

As concerns this clone: This sample also contains other DNA sequences that code for the same CDR3. The V and J genes are TRBV9 and TRBJ2-7; 10 nucleotides agree with TRBD1. This CDR3 is built from 15 residues. Germline V lookup: CDR1 SGDLS, CDR2 YYNGEE. V dropped 3 bases and J dropped 2; count of bases not matched to a gene: 5. The CDR3 DNA sequence: TGTGCCAGCAGCGCCTCCGGGACAGGGGCCTACGAGCAGTACTTC. This encodes CASSASGTGAYEQYF.

The V gene is TRBV29-1, the J gene TRBJ2-7; TRBD1 might be the D (6 bases). V was pared by 5 bases and J by 3 bases, with 14 bases between. CDR1 and CDR2 from the germline V gene are SQVTM and ANQGSEA. The CDR3 length is 13 residues. The CDR3, as DNA: TGCAGCGTTTGGTCAGGGGCTGTCTACGAGCAGTACTTC. Translated, it gives CSVWSGAVYEQYF.

The CDR3 DNA reads as TGTGCCAGCAGCTTACCTCGCGGGGGGGCCAATGAGCAGTTCTTC. Protein product: CASSLPRGGANEQFF. The chain recombines TRBV7-8 with TRBJ2-1; 9 nucleotides line up with TRBD2. Per the germline V gene, CDR1 is SGHVS and CDR2 is FQNEAQ. V gave up 2 bases and J gave up 6 bases; unmatched junction bases: 5. The CDR3 is 15 residues long. Drawing the rest from reference TRBV7-8 and TRBJ2-1, the complete variable domain is GAGVSQSPRYKVAKRGQDVALRCDPISGHVSLFWYQQALGQGPEFLTYFQNEAQLDKSGLPSDRFFAERPEGSVSTLKIQRTQQEDSAVYLCASSLPRGGANEQFFGPGTRLTVL.

Note on this clone: Other nucleotide sequences in the sample specify the same CDR3. The gene calls are TRBV30 and TRBJ1-5; TRBD1 matches at 7 bases. There are 15 residues in the CDR3. J lost 4 bases, V lost 1 base, and 7 bases had no gene match. Per germline, CDR1 GTSNPN and CDR2 SVGIG (reference sequence). The CDR3: CAWSEGVRGNQPQHF. In DNA, the CDR3 is TGTGCCTGGAGTGAGGGGGTCAGGGGGAATCAGCCCCAGCATTTT.

This chain connects TRBV6-6 to TRBJ2-3, with a possible D match to TRBD2 (5 bases). The V and J ends lost 5 bases and 1 base respectively, with 10 bases between them. The CDR3 is 14 amino acids. The germline V gene encodes CDR1 MNHNY and CDR2 SVGAGI (reference sequence). CDR3 residues: CASSAQLGTDTQYF. CDR3 nucleotides: TGTGCCAGCAGTGCTCAACTAGGCACAGATACGCAGTATTTT.

The V and J genes are TRBV30 and TRBJ1-4; tentatively, D is TRBD1 (5 bases). The CDR3 totals 15 residues. Trimming cost V 0 bases and J 4 bases, with 12 bases left between them. Germline assignment: CDR1 GTSNPN and CDR2 SVGIG (reference sequence). CDR3 region: CAWSVRGGVNEKLFF. The CDR3 DNA follows: TGTGCCTGGAGTGTGCGGGGAGGGGTTAATGAAAAACTGTTTTTT.

V is TRBV9 and J is TRBJ1-2; perhaps TRBD1 as D (6 bases). Per germline, CDR1 SGDLS and CDR2 YYNGEE. The V gene lost 7 bases and the J gene lost 3 bases, with 31 bases spanning the gap. The length of the CDR3 is 19 residues. CDR3: CASGEPGIVLPRGYYGYTF. In DNA, the CDR3 is TGTGCCAGCGGAGAACCAGGGATTGTACTTCCCAGGGGCTACTATGGCTACACCTTC.

This clone was seen a few times. This chain joins TRBV10-3 and TRBJ2-3, with TRBD2 identical over 7 bases. The CDR3 covers 14 residues. The J segment lost 5 bases and the V segment lost 10 bases, leaving 12 bases of the junction unmatched. Germline CDR1 ENHRY, CDR2 SYGVKD. CDR3 sequence: CATKGGGAIDTQYF. As DNA, the CDR3 is TGTGCCACCAAGGGCGGGGGTGCCATAGATACGCAGTATTTT.

The rearrangement joins TRBV30 to TRBJ2-5; 7 positions agree with TRBD2. Trimming at V came to 1 base and at J to 4 bases, leaving 6 bases not matched to a gene. Germline CDR1 and CDR2: GTSNPN and SVGIG (reference sequence). The length of the CDR3 is 14 residues. This chain's CDR3 is CAWSAGGAAETQYF. Written as DNA, the CDR3 is TGTGCCTGGAGTGCGGGGGGAGCCGCAGAGACCCAGTACTTC.

The CDR3 reads CASHSGVAEKLFF. CDR3 DNA: TGTGCCTCACATTCAGGGGTGGCTGAAAAACTGTTTTTT. The chain carries TRBV6-5 and TRBJ1-4; D is perhaps TRBD1 (6 bases). The CDR3 is 13 amino acids. Germline CDR1 and CDR2: MNHEY and SVGAGI. V was cut by 11 bases and J by 7 bases, with 17 bases left in between.

In DNA form, the CDR3 reads TGCGCCAGCAGCTTGGTGGGGGACTTCTACGAGCAGTACTTC. Protein: CASSLVGDFYEQYF. The genes are TRBV5-1 and TRBJ2-7; possible D gene TRBD2, 6 bases. Germline loops: CDR1 SGHRS, CDR2 YFSETQ. V lost 0 bases, J lost 3 bases, and 10 bases lay in between. The length of the CDR3 is 14 residues.

This clone showed up just a few times. The V gene is TRBV9, the J gene TRBJ2-5; 9 nucleotides match TRBD1. Germline CDR1 and CDR2: SGDLS and YYNGEE. V dropped 0 bases and J dropped 3; count of bases not matched to a gene: 9. The CDR3 spans 17 residues. The DNA of the CDR3 is TGTGCCAGCAGCGTAGACTTAGGACAGGGGATAAAAGAGACCCAGTACTTC. This translates into CASSVDLGQGIKETQYF.